These 32 T cell receptor beta chains were all obtained from the same sample, sequenced in a study of T cell responses to AZD1222 COVID-19 vaccine. Profiling relied on immunoSEQ multiplex PCR, and the TCRdb table lists in-frame clones only, not all of them. The table lists some 96,000 clones, about 83% of them singletons. Sequenced here: peripheral blood, sampled on day 0 of AZD1222 vaccination. Receptor source: an adult in good health.

This clone showed up just once. In DNA, the CDR3 is TGTGCCAGCAGTGAAATTCTCACTAGCGGGGGGGCGGAGCAGTTCTTC. As protein: CASSEILTSGGAEQFF. The V and J genes are TRBV2 and TRBJ2-1, with 13 positions matching TRBD2. This CDR3 spans 16 amino acids. With 2 bases clipped from V and 10 bases from J, the junction kept 8 bases outside the gene matches. The V gene's germline CDR1 is SNHLY and CDR2 FYNNEI.

The chain joins TRBV7-9 to TRBJ2-7, with 7 nucleotides matching TRBD1. Germline V gives CDR1 SEHNR, CDR2 FQNEAQ (reference sequence). This CDR3 is 15 amino acids long. With V trimmed by 1 base and J by 5 bases, 8 bases remained unmatched. CDR3 DNA: TGTGCCAGCAGCTTAGTCTCGACAGGGACCAACGAGCAGTACTTC. Translation: CASSLVSTGTNEQYF.

The chain carries TRBV19 and TRBJ1-1; D remains ambiguous. Germline CDR1 is LNHDA and CDR2 is SQIVND (reference sequence). V was trimmed by 1 base and J by 3 bases, leaving 6 bases between them. The CDR3 consists of 13 residues. CDR3 nucleotides: TGTGCCAGTAGTATAGGCAGCTACACTGAAGCTTTCTTT. Amino acid sequence: CASSIGSYTEAFF.

The rearrangement uses TRBV5-4 and TRBJ1-1; D is possibly TRBD1 (5 bases). Looked up from germline, CDR1 is SGHNT and CDR2 is YYREEE (reference sequence). The CDR3 is 15 amino acids. The V end was cut by 0 bases, the J end by 5 bases, with 14 bases between. The CDR3 spells CASSLVGARRTEAFF. The CDR3 region has the DNA TGTGCCAGCAGCTTGGTAGGGGCGCGCAGGACTGAAGCTTTCTTT.

The V and J genes are TRBV13 and TRBJ2-7; 9 positions agree with TRBD1. V gave up 5 bases and J gave up 5 bases; unmatched junction bases: 7. CDR1 and CDR2 (germline): PRHDT, FYEKMQ (reference sequence). The CDR3 runs to 14 residues. The CDR3 sequence: CASSRRDRDDEQYF. The CDR3 nucleotides are TGTGCCAGCAGCCGCCGGGACAGGGACGACGAGCAGTACTTC. Supplemented by reference TRBV13 and TRBJ2-7, the full variable domain reads AAGVIQSPRHLIKEKRETATLKCYPIPRHDTVYWYQQGPGQDPQFLISFYEKMQSDKGSIPDRFSAQQFSDYHSELNMSSLELGDSALYFCASSRRDRDDEQYFGPGTRLTVT.

The gene calls are TRBV9 and TRBJ2-2; 7 bases match TRBD2. With V trimmed by 3 bases and J by 5 bases, 10 bases remained unmatched. Germline V lookup: CDR1 SGDLS, CDR2 YYNGEE. The CDR3 sequence is 16 residues long. The CDR3 reads CASSGRGVGATGELFF. The CDR3 DNA sequence: TGTGCCAGCAGCGGACGGGGGGTAGGGGCGACCGGGGAGCTGTTTTTT. Looking up the rest from reference TRBV9 and TRBJ2-2 gives the full variable domain: DSGVTQTPKHLITATGQRVTLRCSPRSGDLSVYWYQQSLDQGLQFLIQYYNGEERAKGNILERFSAQQFPDLHSELNLSSLELGDSALYFCASSGRGVGATGELFFGEGSRLTVL.

The V gene is TRBV3-1 (or the pseudogene TRBV3-2), the J gene TRBJ2-7; 7 bases align to TRBD1. CDR1 is LGHDT and CDR2 is YNNKEL in the germline V gene (reference sequence). Trimming took 6 bases from V and 4 from J; bases not matched to a gene: 15. This CDR3 spans 16 amino acids. The CDR3 DNA reads as TGTGCCAGCAGTCTTAAGGTAGGGGGCCCGGGTTACGAGCAGTACTTC. As protein: CASSLKVGGPGYEQYF.

The V call is TRBV15, the J call TRBJ1-5; D perhaps matches TRBD1 (6 bases). The V gene's germline CDR1 is LNHNV and CDR2 YYDKDF (reference sequence). The CDR3 runs to 15 residues. Trimming removed 0 bases from V and 6 bases from J, with 12 bases in between. CDR3 amino acids: CATSRDVQGSQPQHF. Written as DNA, the CDR3 is TGTGCCACCAGCAGAGATGTACAGGGAAGTCAGCCCCAGCATTTT.

The gene calls are TRBV6-5 and TRBJ2-7; TRBD1 matches at 7 bases. Germline CDR1 MNHEY, CDR2 SVGAGI. The CDR3 length is 16 residues. J was trimmed by 3 bases and V by 4 bases; bases with no gene match: 12. Here the CDR3 reads CASSWDSPRGYYEQYF. The CDR3 DNA follows: TGTGCCAGCAGTTGGGACAGCCCGAGGGGGTACTACGAGCAGTACTTC.

The gene calls are TRBV11-3 and TRBJ2-3; D could derive from TRBD1 or TRBD2 (6 bases each). The V end lost 1 base, the J end lost 6 bases, and 11 bases lay between the germline ends. This CDR3 comprises 14 residues. Germline V gene lookup returns CDR1 SGHNT and CDR2 YENEEA. CDR3 sequence: CASSLAQGRDTQYF. CDR3 coding DNA: TGTGCCAGCAGCTTAGCCCAGGGGAGGGATACGCAGTATTTT.

This clone was counted only a few times. The chain uses TRBV4-1 and TRBJ2-7, with TRBD2 matching 7 bases. The CDR3 has 13 amino acids. V gave up 2 bases and J gave up 7 bases; unmatched junction bases: 5. Germline V gives CDR1 MGHRA, CDR2 YSYEKL. CDR3 region: CASSQTAGGEQYF. The CDR3, as DNA: TGCGCCAGCAGCCAAACTGCCGGGGGGGAGCAGTACTTC.

There are a few counts of this clone. The V and J genes are TRBV6-2 or TRBV6-3 and TRBJ2-1, with D uncertain. Trimming cost V 2 bases and J 0 bases, with 14 bases left between them. This CDR3 is built from 17 residues. Germline CDR1 is MNHEY and CDR2 is SVGEGT. This CDR3 is CASSYPTLVISYNEQFF. CDR3 in DNA: TGTGCCAGCAGTTACCCGACCCTAGTAATCTCCTACAATGAGCAGTTCTTC.

This sequence joins TRBV7-6 and TRBJ1-2, with TRBD1 identical over 9 bases. CDR1 and CDR2 (germline): SGHVS, FNYEAQ. V shed 4 bases and J 7 bases; nucleotides not matched to a gene: 10. This CDR3 has 15 residues. Here the CDR3 reads CASSSLTGGAGGYTF. The CDR3 region has the DNA TGTGCCAGCAGCTCCCTAACAGGGGGCGCGGGTGGCTACACCTTC.

The chain links TRBV19 to TRBJ1-2, with a possible D match to TRBD1 (5 bases). From germline, CDR1 is LNHDA and CDR2 SQIVND (reference sequence). The germline V and J ends were trimmed by 7 bases and 2 bases, with 11 bases remaining between them. The CDR3 contains 13 residues. This CDR3 is CASKGQGNYGYTF. DNA of the CDR3: TGTGCCAGTAAGGGGCAGGGCAACTATGGCTACACCTTC.

This rearrangement joins TRBV5-1 to TRBJ1-2; D gene uncertain. Germline V CDR1 and CDR2: SGHRS, YFSETQ. Trimming stripped 0 bases from V and 8 bases from J, with 11 bases between. The CDR3 is 13 residues long. CDR3 in DNA: TGCGCCAGCAGCTTGGCCGGGGAGGGCGGCTACACCTTC. This gives the protein CASSLAGEGGYTF.

This chain links TRBV19 with TRBJ2-3, with D maybe TRBD1 (5 bases). The V gene's germline CDR1 is LNHDA and CDR2 SQIVND (reference sequence). Deletions cut 2 bases from V and 5 bases from J, with 14 bases between. The CDR3 loop spans 15 amino acids. CDR3 nucleotide sequence: TGTGCCAGTAGTATATTTGGGGCGCAAGGAGATACGCAGTATTTT. It yields the protein CASSIFGAQGDTQYF. The variable domain in full, with the rest retrieved from reference TRBV19 and TRBJ2-3, is DGGITQSPKYLFRKEGQNVTLSCEQNLNHDAMYWYRQDPGQGLRLIYYSQIVNDFQKGDIAEGYSVSREKKESFPLTVTSAQKNPTAFYLCASSIFGAQGDTQYFGPGTRLTVL.

The CDR3, as DNA: TGTGCCAGTAGACAGTTTGAGGGCTACACCTTC. Translating gives CASRQFEGYTF. The V call is TRBV19, the J call TRBJ1-2; D unresolved. The germline V gene has CDR1 LNHDA and CDR2 SQIVND (reference sequence). The CDR3 spans 11 residues. Trimming took off 6 bases at V and 8 bases at J, with 10 bases between the two ends.

This sequence joins TRBV14 and TRBJ2-7; 7 bases align to TRBD2. The trim removed 2 bases at V and 2 bases at J, leaving 6 bases unmatched. The CDR3 is 15 residues long. Germline V gives CDR1 SGHDN, CDR2 FVKESK. The CDR3 loop is CASSQWEGLPYEQYF. The DNA for the CDR3 is TGTGCCAGCAGCCAATGGGAGGGGCTTCCCTACGAGCAGTACTTC.

This chain connects TRBV6-5 to TRBJ1-2; 7 bases are a match to TRBD1. Looked up from germline, CDR1 is MNHEY and CDR2 is SVGAGI. Trimming at V came to 6 bases and at J to 6 bases, leaving 10 bases not matched to a gene. The CDR3 covers 14 residues. In DNA, the CDR3 is TGTGCCAGCAGCCTCTCAAGGGACAGAGATGGCTACACCTTC. It encodes CASSLSRDRDGYTF.

The V call is TRBV19, the J call TRBJ2-3; D might be TRBD2 (6 bases). Trimming left V 7 bases short and J 0 bases short, with 11 bases between. Germline CDR1 reads LNHDA; CDR2 reads SQIVND (reference sequence). The CDR3 spans 14 residues. DNA for the CDR3: TGTGCCAGTACTGGCGGGACTAGCACAGATACGCAGTATTTT. Translation: CASTGGTSTDTQYF.

The rearrangement uses TRBV10-3 and TRBJ2-3, with D perhaps being TRBD1 or TRBD2 (5 bases each). CDR3 length equals 14 residues. Germline CDR1 and CDR2: ENHRY and SYGVKD. Deletions cut 2 bases from V and 10 bases from J, with 16 bases between. In nucleotides, the CDR3 is TGTGCCATCAGTGAGGGGACCTCGTTTGTGCCGCAGTATTTT. Protein sequence: CAISEGTSFVPQYF.

V is TRBV7-3 and J is TRBJ2-1; TRBD2 matches at 13 bases. V lost 7 bases and J lost 5; bases outside the gene matches: 5. The length of the CDR3 is 15 residues. From germline, CDR1 is SGHTA and CDR2 FQGTGA. CDR3 sequence (DNA): TGTGCCAGCACCGAGGGACTAGCGGGACACAATGAGCAGTTCTTC. This sequence encodes CASTEGLAGHNEQFF.

This chain joins TRBV3-1 (or the pseudogene TRBV3-2) and TRBJ1-2; weak D call: TRBD1 (5 bases). Germline CDR1 is LGHDT and CDR2 is YNNKEL (reference sequence). This CDR3 spans 13 amino acids. The germline V and J ends were trimmed by 5 bases and 4 bases, with 11 bases remaining between them. The CDR3 loop reads CASSTRQSYGYTF. The CDR3 nucleotides read TGTGCCAGCAGCACCCGACAGAGCTATGGCTACACCTTC.

The rearrangement links TRBV5-1 to TRBJ2-7; D possibly corresponds to TRBD1 (7 bases). V dropped 1 base and J dropped 1 base, with 12 bases sitting between them. Germline loops: CDR1 SGHRS, CDR2 YFSETQ. This CDR3 has 15 residues. The CDR3 nucleotides read TGCGCCAGCAGCTTGTTGCAGGGGGGATCCTACGAGCAGTACTTC. Amino acid sequence: CASSLLQGGSYEQYF.

The V call is TRBV2, the J call TRBJ1-6; D remains unclear. CDR1 is SNHLY and CDR2 is FYNNEI in the germline V gene. Trimming shortened V by 4 bases and J by 8 bases, and 3 bases separated the two germline ends. This CDR3 has 11 amino acids. The CDR3 DNA is TGTGCCAGCAGTGGGGATTCACCCCTCCACTTT. Encoded protein: CASSGDSPLHF.

The CDR3 loop reads CASSTWQNTEAFF. The CDR3 bases are TGTGCCAGCAGCACCTGGCAGAACACTGAAGCTTTCTTT. The chain combines TRBV7-2 with TRBJ1-1; D gene unclear. V lost 5 bases, J lost 1 base, and 8 bases lay in between. The CDR3 extends over 13 amino acids. CDR1 and CDR2 from the germline V gene are SGHTA and FQGNSA.

The chain has TRBV2 and TRBJ1-2; D is ambiguous. Trimming left V 5 bases short and J 4 bases short, with 11 bases between. The CDR3 is made up of 13 amino acids. Germline V gene sequence: CDR1 SNHLY, CDR2 FYNNEI. The CDR3 region is CASSRSTVYGYTF. CDR3 sequence (DNA): TGTGCCAGCAGTCGTAGTACTGTCTATGGCTACACCTTC.

The rearrangement links TRBV7-9 to TRBJ1-1; D is undetermined. CDR1 SEHNR and CDR2 FQNEAQ come from the germline V gene (reference sequence). V was shortened by 5 bases and J by 0 bases, with 7 bases between the two germline ends. The CDR3 loop spans 13 amino acids. CDR3 nucleotide sequence: TGTGCCAGCAGCCAGGACGTGAACACTGAAGCTTTCTTT. This translates into CASSQDVNTEAFF. Together with reference TRBV7-9 and TRBJ1-1, the CDR3 gives the full variable domain: DTGVSQNPRHKITKRGQNVTFRCDPISEHNRLYWYRQTLGQGPEFLTYFQNEAQLEKSRLLSDRFSAERPKGSFSTLEIQRTEQGDSAMYLCASSQDVNTEAFFGQGTRLTVV.

The genes are TRBV5-1 and TRBJ2-3; tentative D call: TRBD2 (6 bases). V lost 4 bases to trimming and J lost 0 bases, with 18 bases between them. The CDR3 loop spans 17 amino acids. Germline-derived CDR1 and CDR2 are SGHRS and YFSETQ. The CDR3 sequence: CASSPGGTHGSTDTQYF. The CDR3 DNA reads TGCGCCAGCAGCCCTGGGGGGACGCACGGGAGCACAGATACGCAGTATTTT.

The chain employs TRBV9 and TRBJ2-7, with TRBD1 identical over 7 bases. Germline loops: CDR1 SGDLS, CDR2 YYNGEE. V lost 4 bases, J lost 1 base, and 11 bases stayed unmatched. The CDR3 spans 16 residues. CDR3 sequence (DNA): TGTGCCAGCAGCCCCTCCGCCGGGACAGATTCCTACGAGCAGTACTTC. Its protein product is CASSPSAGTDSYEQYF. Supplemented by reference TRBV9 and TRBJ2-7, the full variable domain reads DSGVTQTPKHLITATGQRVTLRCSPRSGDLSVYWYQQSLDQGLQFLIQYYNGEERAKGNILERFSAQQFPDLHSELNLSSLELGDSALYFCASSPSAGTDSYEQYFGPGTRLTVT.

V usage is TRBV5-6 and J usage is TRBJ2-7; 7 nucleotides agree with TRBD2. V lost 5 bases and J lost 6; bases outside the gene matches: 11. This CDR3 is 14 amino acids long. Germline assignment: CDR1 SGHDT and CDR2 YYEEEE. The CDR3 spells CASSWGGSWFEQYF. CDR3 DNA: TGTGCCAGCAGTTGGGGGGGTTCGTGGTTCGAGCAGTACTTC.

The gene calls are TRBV4-3 and TRBJ2-7; 9 positions agree with TRBD2. Germline CDR1 is LGHNA and CDR2 is YSLEER. This CDR3 has 17 amino acids. V trimming: 6 bases; J trimming: 1 base; junction bases outside the gene matches: 13. CDR3 DNA sequence: TGCGCCAGCAGGGAAAGTGCGGCTAGCGGGGATTCCTACGAGCAGTACTTC. Translation gives CASRESAASGDSYEQYF.